This TCR beta chain appears in the sequencing data of a study of shared clonotypes between healthy human individuals. After removal of 5 bases from V and 10 bases from J, the junction contained 13 bases not matched to a gene. Germline V CDR1 and CDR2: MDHEN, SYDVKM. The CDR3 has 14 amino acids. About this clone: Its specificity is not known.

The study drew all its donors from Caucasian adults living in Nashville, Tennessee. Study-level findings and limits: Generation probabilities were higher for clonotypes shared across all four sorted-subset donors than for unshared ones.

Using immunoSEQ multiplex PCR, the repertoire was profiled, and TCRdb retains in-frame clones only, with some absent. The table records about 1.5 million clones, 95% to 97% of them present only once. This receptor was obtained from a man aged 25-40 years in good health. The rearrangement joins TRBV28 to TRBJ1-1; 7 bases line up with TRBD1. The sample consisted of naive CD4+ T cells sorted from blood. Subset noted: CD45RA+ positively selected. CDR3 DNA sequence: TGTGCCAGCAGTACGAACCGGGACAGTTGGGTAGCTTTCTTT. This gives the protein CASSTNRDSWVAFF.